This T cell receptor beta chain was recovered during a study of blood T cell repertoires in COVID-19. The overall study: Sample material is recorded as cDNA or gDNA derived from T cells, B-cell-depleted T cells, or PBMCs.

This clone was counted between two and nine times. At the DNA level, this CDR3 is encoded by other sequences in the same sample as well. How the authors handled the data: How many nucleated cells were present was estimated from reference gene primer amplification. Data came from immunoSEQ multiplex PCR; TCRdb stores just in-frame clones and leaves some out. The D gene and trimming were derived from the DNA, and the V and J assignments and clone size from that table. The data show some 290,000 clones, around 81% seen once. Sequenced sample: peripheral blood. This sequence was found in an older woman with active or convalescent COVID-19.

The CDR3 reads CSVGDRNYGYTF. The DNA for the CDR3 is TGCAGCGTTGGCGACAGGAACTATGGCTACACCTTC. The chain links TRBV29-1 to TRBJ1-2; D is possibly TRBD1 (6 bases). The germline V gene has CDR1 SQVTM and CDR2 ANQGSEA. The CDR3 has 12 residues. V lost 4 bases and J lost 2, with 8 bases in between.